This passage covers 19 T cell receptor beta chains from one sample sequenced in a study of identical twins listed by TCRdb under 2016. The method behind the library was 5' RACE. Instrument on record: Illumina HiSeq 2000. TCRdb cleaned the public reads at Q25 with fastp, built clones with MiXCR and kept in-frame beta chains. Rows with a matching CDR3 protein are joined into one entry that keeps the most common DNA and genes. Here the sample has hundreds of thousands of distinct CDR3 sequences; roughly 18% occur a single time. The ten largest clones add up to around 13% of the sample. The same data also contributed to another study, on T cells expressing NK-cell markers.

Sequenced material: PBMCs. These receptors all come from a woman between 18 and 29 years old in good health.

This clonotype has a count of ten or more. Compared with germline, one end of the junction differs, possibly owing to a read error. The DNA of the CDR3 is TGTGCCAGCAGCTTAAGTGGGGAAGAGACCCAGTACTTC. This codes for CASSLSGEETQYF. V is TRBV5-1 and J is TRBJ2-5; D uncertain. The germline V gene has CDR1 SGHRS and CDR2 YFSETQ. The CDR3 totals 13 residues.

The chain uses TRBV20-1 and TRBJ2-3, with 7 bases fitting TRBD1. CDR3 size: 12 residues. CDR1 DFQATT and CDR2 SNEGSKA come from the germline V gene (reference sequence). V lost 5 bases, J lost 7 bases, and 6 bases stayed unmatched. The CDR3: CSAPQGFYTQYF. In nucleotides, the CDR3 is TGCAGTGCTCCACAGGGGTTCTATACGCAGTATTTT.

This clonotype was recorded a few times. CDR3 DNA: TGTGCCACCGCCAGTCGGGGGAGCAATCAGCCCCAGCATTTT. Translated: CATASRGSNQPQHF. The V call is TRBV24-1, the J call TRBJ1-5; tentative D call: TRBD1 (5 bases). Germline V gene sequence: CDR1 KGHDR, CDR2 SFDVKD. With 9 bases removed from V and 1 base from J, the gap between germline ends came to 12 bases. There are 14 residues in the CDR3.

This clonotype was observed a few times. At one end, the junction sequence differs from germline, possibly due to a read error. The chain carries TRBV15 and TRBJ2-7; D perhaps matches TRBD1 (6 bases). CDR1 and CDR2 (germline): LNHNV, YYDKDF (reference sequence). CDR3 length: 13 residues. The CDR3 reads CATSRDKGDEQYF. CDR3 DNA: TGTGCCACCAGCCGAGACAAGGGGGACGAGCAGTACTTC.

The chain carries TRBV29-1 and TRBJ2-1; either TRBD1 or TRBD2 may supply D (5 bases each). The CDR3 has 13 amino acids. Trimming took off 3 bases at V and 7 bases at J, with 13 bases between the two ends. Looked up from germline, CDR1 is SQVTM and CDR2 is ANQGSEA. This CDR3 reads CSVEGGGRNEQFF. For the CDR3, the DNA is TGCAGCGTTGAGGGTGGGGGAAGGAATGAGCAGTTCTTC.

This clonotype has only a few counts. The DNA for the CDR3 is TGTGCCAGCAGAAGTTCCTGGGGACTAGTAGGGAACACCGGGGAGCTGTTTTTT. Its translation: CASRSSWGLVGNTGELFF. V gene TRBV12-3 or TRBV12-4 combines with J gene TRBJ2-2, with 8 nucleotides matching TRBD2. The CDR3 sequence is 18 residues long. V gave up 6 bases and J gave up 1 base; unmatched junction bases: 13.

This clonotype was counted ten times or more. V and J are TRBV6-5 and TRBJ2-1; TRBD2 aligns across 9 bases. Trimming removed 4 bases from V and 4 bases from J; junction bases left unmatched: 8. The CDR3 is 16 amino acids. Germline assignment: CDR1 MNHEY and CDR2 SVGAGI. The CDR3 DNA follows: TGTGCCAGCAGTTTATTTAGCGGGAGATTTTACAATGAGCAGTTCTTC. Translated: CASSLFSGRFYNEQFF.

This clonotype has a handful of counts. The CDR3 sequence is CASSSPDRLVRGTQYF. The CDR3 DNA reads TGTGCCAGCAGTTCCCCGGACAGGCTAGTTAGGGGTACGCAGTATTTT. J is TRBJ2-3 and V is TRBV27, with 7 bases identical to TRBD1. Trimming cost V 4 bases and J 8 bases; bases outside gene matches: 15. The germline gives CDR1 MNHEY, CDR2 SMNVEV (reference sequence). The CDR3 is made up of 16 amino acids.

As to this clonotype: A read error is possible here, since a much larger clone lies one base away. This sequence joins TRBV6-5 and TRBJ1-1, with D unresolved. This CDR3 comprises 15 residues. CDR1 is MNHEY and CDR2 is SVGAGI in the germline V gene. With 0 bases removed from V and 0 bases from J, the gap between germline ends came to 8 bases. The CDR3 DNA sequence: TGTGCCAGCAGTTACTCGGGCCTACTGAACACTGAAGCTTTCTTT. It specifies CASSYSGLLNTEAFF.

This clonotype was picked up many times. The V gene is TRBV7-9, the J gene TRBJ1-2, with D unresolved. Per germline, CDR1 SEHNR and CDR2 FQNEAQ (reference sequence). The CDR3 is made up of 13 amino acids. Trimming removed 4 bases at V and 2 bases at J, with 8 bases between. CDR3 sequence (DNA): TGTGCCAGCAGCTCGGACCTAAACTATGGCTACACCTTC. Its translation: CASSSDLNYGYTF.

This clonotype came up a few times. The chain carries TRBV6-5 and TRBJ1-1, with a tentative D call TRBD1 (6 bases). CDR1 is MNHEY, CDR2 SVGAGI, per germline. V was pared by 2 bases and J by 2 bases, with 12 bases between. The CDR3 loop spans 15 amino acids. CDR3 sequence: CASSYGGRGNTEAFF. The CDR3 region has the DNA TGTGCCAGCAGTTACGGCGGCAGGGGTAACACTGAAGCTTTCTTT.

V and J are TRBV29-1 and TRBJ2-1; D unresolved. Trimming cost V 2 bases and J 3 bases, with 8 bases left between them. There are 13 residues in the CDR3. Germline V gives CDR1 SQVTM, CDR2 ANQGSEA. The CDR3 is CSVEHAGYNEQFF. DNA of the CDR3: TGCAGCGTTGAACACGCAGGCTACAATGAGCAGTTCTTC.

The J gene is TRBJ1-1, the V gene TRBV6-5, with D perhaps TRBD1 (6 bases). The CDR3 runs 15 residues. The ends were cut back, 2 bases at V and 1 base at J, with 11 bases in the middle. Germline loops: CDR1 MNHEY, CDR2 SVGAGI. The CDR3 is CASSYDGTSNTEAFF. The CDR3 DNA sequence: TGTGCCAGCAGTTACGACGGGACATCGAACACTGAAGCTTTCTTT.

The chain couples TRBV5-1 to TRBJ1-5; 9 bases are a match to TRBD1. The CDR3 extends over 15 amino acids. Germline V lookup: CDR1 SGHRS, CDR2 YFSETQ. V lost 4 bases and J lost 7; bases outside the gene matches: 9. The CDR3, as DNA: TGCGCCAGCAGCCTGGGACAGGGAGATGGGCAGCCCCAGCATTTT. This codes for CASSLGQGDGQPQHF. Combining the CDR3 with reference TRBV5-1 and TRBJ1-5 gives the whole variable domain KAGVTQTPRYLIKTRGQQVTLSCSPISGHRSVSWYQQTPGQGLQFLFEYFSETQRNKGNFPGRFSGRQFSNSRSEMNVSTLELGDSALYLCASSLGQGDGQPQHFGDGTRLSIL.

This clonotype was detected a few times. The rearrangement links TRBV5-1 to TRBJ2-3, with D possibly TRBD2 on 5 matching bases. CDR1 and CDR2 (germline): SGHRS, YFSETQ. Trimming shortened V by 4 bases and J by 1 base, and 13 bases separated the two germline ends. The CDR3 consists of 15 residues. CDR3 in amino acids: CASSRRLPRTDTQYF. The CDR3 DNA follows: TGCGCCAGCAGCAGACGACTACCCCGCACAGATACGCAGTATTTT.

The chain carries TRBV7-9 and TRBJ2-3; maybe TRBD2 (6 bases). The length of the CDR3 is 15 residues. Germline V gene data show CDR1 as SEHNR and CDR2 as FQNEAQ (reference sequence). Trimming pared 5 bases from V and 0 bases from J, leaving 12 bases between. The CDR3 DNA reads as TGTGCCAGCAGCCCATCCGGGAGTAGCACAGATACGCAGTATTTT. Translation gives CASSPSGSSTDTQYF.

V is TRBV6-4 and J is TRBJ2-1, with D uncertain. Trimming pared 0 bases from V and 1 base from J, leaving 10 bases between. Germline V gives CDR1 MRHNA, CDR2 SNTAGT. This CDR3 has 16 residues. The CDR3 coding sequence is TGTGCCAGCAGTGACTCGGTAGGATTTTCCTACAATGAGCAGTTCTTC. It codes for CASSDSVGFSYNEQFF.

The chain has TRBV10-2 and TRBJ2-5, with D possibly being TRBD1 (5 bases). The CDR3 loop spans 13 amino acids. CDR1 is WSHSY and CDR2 is SAAADI in the germline V gene. V was clipped by 6 bases and J by 4 bases, with 12 bases between them. CDR3 sequence: CASSPIQGETQYF. CDR3 DNA sequence: TGCGCCAGCAGCCCGATCCAGGGAGAGACCCAGTACTTC.

This clonotype was found a few times. The chain is built from TRBV10-3 and TRBJ2-1, with a possible D match to TRBD1 (6 bases). The CDR3 covers 14 residues. Trimming took off 2 bases at V and 4 bases at J, with 9 bases between the two ends. CDR1 is ENHRY and CDR2 is SYGVKD in the germline V gene. In DNA form, the CDR3 reads TGTGCCATCAGTGAGCCAGGGGTTTACAATGAGCAGTTCTTC. The encoded protein is CAISEPGVYNEQFF.